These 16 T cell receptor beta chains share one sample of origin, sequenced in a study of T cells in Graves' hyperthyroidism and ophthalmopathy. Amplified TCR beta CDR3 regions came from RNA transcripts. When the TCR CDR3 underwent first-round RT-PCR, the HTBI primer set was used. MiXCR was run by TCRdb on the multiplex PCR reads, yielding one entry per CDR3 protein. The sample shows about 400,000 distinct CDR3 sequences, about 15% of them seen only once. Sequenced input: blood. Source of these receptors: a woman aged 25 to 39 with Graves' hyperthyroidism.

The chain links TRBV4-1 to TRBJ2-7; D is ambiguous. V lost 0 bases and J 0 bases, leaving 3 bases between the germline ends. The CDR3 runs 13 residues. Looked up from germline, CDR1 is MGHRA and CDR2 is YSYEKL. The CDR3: CASSQDTSYEQYF. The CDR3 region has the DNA TGCGCCAGCAGCCAAGACACCTCCTACGAGCAGTACTTC.

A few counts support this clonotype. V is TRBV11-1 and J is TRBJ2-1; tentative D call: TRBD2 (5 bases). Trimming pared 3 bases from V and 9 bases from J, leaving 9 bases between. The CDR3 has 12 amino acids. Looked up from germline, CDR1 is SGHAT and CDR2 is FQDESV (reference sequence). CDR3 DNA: TGTGCCAGCAGCTTTAGCGCATTTGAGCAGTTCTTC. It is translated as CASSFSAFEQFF.

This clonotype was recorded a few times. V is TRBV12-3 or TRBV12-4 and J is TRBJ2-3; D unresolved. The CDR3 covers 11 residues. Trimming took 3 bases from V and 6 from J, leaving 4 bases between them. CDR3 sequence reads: CASSFVDTQYF. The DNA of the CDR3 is TGTGCCAGCAGTTTTGTGGATACGCAGTATTTT.

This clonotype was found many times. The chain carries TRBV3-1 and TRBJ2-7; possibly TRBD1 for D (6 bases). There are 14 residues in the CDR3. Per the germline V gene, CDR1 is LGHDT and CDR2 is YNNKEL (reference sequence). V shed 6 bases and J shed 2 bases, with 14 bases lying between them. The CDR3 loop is CASSDSGQPYEQYF. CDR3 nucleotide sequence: TGTGCCAGCAGTGACTCCGGACAGCCCTACGAGCAGTACTTC.

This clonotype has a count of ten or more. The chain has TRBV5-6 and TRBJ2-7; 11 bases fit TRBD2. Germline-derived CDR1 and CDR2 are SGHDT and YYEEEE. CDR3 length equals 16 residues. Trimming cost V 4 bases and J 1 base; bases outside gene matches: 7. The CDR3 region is CASSPRLAGLSYEQYF. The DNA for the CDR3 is TGTGCCAGCAGCCCGAGACTAGCGGGACTTTCCTACGAGCAGTACTTC.

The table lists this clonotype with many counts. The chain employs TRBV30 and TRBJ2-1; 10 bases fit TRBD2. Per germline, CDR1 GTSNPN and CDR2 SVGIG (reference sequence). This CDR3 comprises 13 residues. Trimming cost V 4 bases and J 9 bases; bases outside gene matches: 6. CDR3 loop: CAWTTGTSAEQFF. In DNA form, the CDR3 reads TGTGCCTGGACTACCGGGACTAGCGCTGAGCAGTTCTTC.

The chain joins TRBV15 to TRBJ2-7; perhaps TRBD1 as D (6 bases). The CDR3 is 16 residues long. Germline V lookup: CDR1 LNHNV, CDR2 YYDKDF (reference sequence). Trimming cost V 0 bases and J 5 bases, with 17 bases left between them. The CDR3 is CATSRERGSGNNEQYF. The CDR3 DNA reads TGTGCCACCAGCAGAGAGAGGGGGTCGGGTAATAACGAGCAGTACTTC.

The CDR3 DNA reads TGTGCCAGCAGCACCGGAAAGGCTAATCAGCCCCAGCATTTT. Encoded protein: CASSTGKANQPQHF. The chain recombines TRBV6-1 with TRBJ1-5; D is undetermined. The germline gives CDR1 MNHNS, CDR2 SASEGT. With 6 bases removed from V and 4 bases from J, the gap between germline ends came to 13 bases. This CDR3 comprises 14 residues.

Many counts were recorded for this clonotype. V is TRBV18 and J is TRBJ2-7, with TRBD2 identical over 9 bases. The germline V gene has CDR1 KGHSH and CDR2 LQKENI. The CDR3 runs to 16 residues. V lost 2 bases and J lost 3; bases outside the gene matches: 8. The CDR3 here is CASSPSRTSAIYEQYF. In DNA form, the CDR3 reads TGTGCCAGCTCACCATCGAGGACTAGCGCCATCTACGAGCAGTACTTC.

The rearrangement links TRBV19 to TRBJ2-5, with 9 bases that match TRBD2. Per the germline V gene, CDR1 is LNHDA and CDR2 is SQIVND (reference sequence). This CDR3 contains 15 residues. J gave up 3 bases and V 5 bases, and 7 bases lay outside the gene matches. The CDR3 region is CASSGEGLAEETQYF. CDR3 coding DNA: TGTGCCAGTAGTGGAGAGGGACTAGCAGAAGAGACCCAGTACTTC.

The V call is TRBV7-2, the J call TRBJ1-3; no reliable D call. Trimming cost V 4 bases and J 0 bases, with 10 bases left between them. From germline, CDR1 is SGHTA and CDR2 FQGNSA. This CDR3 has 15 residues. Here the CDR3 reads CASSSGPNSGNTIYF. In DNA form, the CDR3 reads TGTGCCAGCAGCTCCGGACCGAACTCTGGAAACACCATATATTTT. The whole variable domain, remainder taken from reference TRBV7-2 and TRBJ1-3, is GAGVSQSPSNKVTEKGKDVELRCDPISGHTALYWYRQSLGQGLEFLIYFQGNSAPDKSGLPSDRFSAERTGGSVSTLTIQRTQQEDSAVYLCASSSGPNSGNTIYFGEGSWLTVV.

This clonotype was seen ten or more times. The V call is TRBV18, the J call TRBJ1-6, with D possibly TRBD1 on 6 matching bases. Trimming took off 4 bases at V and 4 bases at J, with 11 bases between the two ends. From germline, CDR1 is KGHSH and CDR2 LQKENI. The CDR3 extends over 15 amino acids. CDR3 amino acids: CASSQQGGYNSPLHF. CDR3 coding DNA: TGTGCCAGCTCACAACAGGGTGGATATAATTCACCCCTCCACTTT.

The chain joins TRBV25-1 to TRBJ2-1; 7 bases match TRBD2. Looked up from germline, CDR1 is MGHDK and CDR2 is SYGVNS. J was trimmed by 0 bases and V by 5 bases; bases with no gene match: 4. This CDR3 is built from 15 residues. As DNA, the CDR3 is TGTGCCAGCAGTCGGGACTACCTCTCCTACAATGAGCAGTTCTTC. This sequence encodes CASSRDYLSYNEQFF.

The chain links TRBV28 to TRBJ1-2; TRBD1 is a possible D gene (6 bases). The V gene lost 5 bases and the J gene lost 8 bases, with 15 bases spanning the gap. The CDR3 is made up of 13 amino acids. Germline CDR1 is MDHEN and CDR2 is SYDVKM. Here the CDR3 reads CASSQTGFYGYTF. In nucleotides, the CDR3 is TGTGCCAGCAGTCAAACAGGGTTTTACGGCTACACCTTC.

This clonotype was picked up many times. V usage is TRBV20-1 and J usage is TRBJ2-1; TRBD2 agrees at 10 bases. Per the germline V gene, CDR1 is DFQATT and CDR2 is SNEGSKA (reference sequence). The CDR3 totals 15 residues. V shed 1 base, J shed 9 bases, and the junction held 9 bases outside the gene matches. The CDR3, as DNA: TGCAGTGCTAGAGGGCTAGCGGGGGTCGGTTCTGAGCAGTTCTTC. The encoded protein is CSARGLAGVGSEQFF.

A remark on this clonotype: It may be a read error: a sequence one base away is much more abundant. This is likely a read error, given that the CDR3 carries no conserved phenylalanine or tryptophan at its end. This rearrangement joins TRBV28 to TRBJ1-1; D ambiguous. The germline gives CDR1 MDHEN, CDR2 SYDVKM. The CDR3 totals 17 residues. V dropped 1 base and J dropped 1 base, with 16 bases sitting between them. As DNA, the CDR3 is TGTGCCAGCAGTTTATCCTCGGGGTCGACGGGGAACACTGAAGCTTTCTCT. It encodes CASSLSSGSTGNTEAFS.